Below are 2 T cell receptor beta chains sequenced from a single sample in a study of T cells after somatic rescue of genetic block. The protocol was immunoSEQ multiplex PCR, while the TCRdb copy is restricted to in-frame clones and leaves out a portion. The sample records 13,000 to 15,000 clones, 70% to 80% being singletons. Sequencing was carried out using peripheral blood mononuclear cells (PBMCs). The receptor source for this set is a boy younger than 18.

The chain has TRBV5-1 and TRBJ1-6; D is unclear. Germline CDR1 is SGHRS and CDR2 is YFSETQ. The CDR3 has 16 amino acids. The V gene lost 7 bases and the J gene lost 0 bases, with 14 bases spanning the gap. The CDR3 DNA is TGCGCCAGCTCGCCTATGGCCTTCTCCTATAATTCACCCCTCCACTTT. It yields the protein CASSPMAFSYNSPLHF.

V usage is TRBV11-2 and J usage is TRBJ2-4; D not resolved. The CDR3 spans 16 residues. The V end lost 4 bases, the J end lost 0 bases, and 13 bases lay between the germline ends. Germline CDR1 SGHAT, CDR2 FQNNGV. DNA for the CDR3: TGTGCCAGCAGCTCCTCTGGGGTTCTAGCCAAAAACATTCAGTACTTC. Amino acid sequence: CASSSSGVLAKNIQYF.